The entry below describes one TCR beta chain. The CDR3 is 18 residues long. Germline trimming cut 5 bases from V and 0 bases from J; bases unmatched to any gene: 5. Germline V gene sequence: CDR1 SGHAT, CDR2 FQNNGV. This specimen comes from a study of brain T cells in children with intractable seizures. Sequencing was performed with immunoSEQ multiplex PCR; in TCRdb, only in-frame clones are kept and a portion is missing. Of tens of thousands of clones listed, approximately 94% were seen once; the top ten hold roughly 6.5%. This rearrangement joins TRBV11-2 to TRBJ1-6; 12 nucleotides match TRBD1. This sequence originates from a boy between 5 and 17 years old with focal cortical dysplasia and intractable seizures. Material: peripheral blood, obtained at surgery. CDR3 region: CASSPGTGGISYNSPLHF. Here the CDR3 DNA reads TGTGCCAGCAGCCCCGGGACAGGGGGCATCTCCTATAATTCACCCCTCCACTTT. Drawing the rest from reference TRBV11-2 and TRBJ1-6, the complete variable domain is EAGVAQSPRYKIIEKRQSVAFWCNPISGHATLYWYQQILGQGPKLLIQFQNNGVVDDSQLPKDRFSAERLKGVDSTLKIQPAKLEDSAVYLCASSPGTGGISYNSPLHFGNGTRLTVT.